These 5 T cell receptor beta chains were all obtained from the same sample, sequenced in a study of response to subunit inactivated influenza vaccine (dated by TCRdb to between 2018 and 2020). The library was produced with RT-PCR. The run used an Illumina HiSeq 2500. The raw public data were reprocessed by TCRdb itself: fastp quality trimming at Q25, MiXCR clonotype calling, in-frame beta chains only. Rows with a matching CDR3 protein are joined into one entry that keeps the most common DNA and genes. The sample contains around 200,000 distinct CDR3 sequences, roughly 12% of them found a single time. The top ten constitute roughly 29% of the sample. These same records also appear under a second study, on T cells expressing NK-cell markers. That second publication adds: TCR beta cDNA libraries were prepared using 5'RACE template switching, which introduced a universal primer site and unique molecular identifiers.

This specimen consisted of CD8+ T cells sorted from PBMCs, obtained approximately 13 days after vaccination. These receptors were collected from a man between 45 and 60 years old who received an inactivated influenza vaccine. Donor details come from another sample of the same person, matched by shared clones.

V is TRBV7-8 and J is TRBJ2-3; 10 bases align to TRBD1. The CDR3 consists of 14 residues. Germline CDR1 SGHVS, CDR2 FQNEAQ. With 5 bases clipped from V and 3 bases from J, the junction kept 2 bases outside the gene matches. As DNA, the CDR3 is TGTGCCAGCAGCAAGGACAGGGGGACAGATACGCAGTATTTT. This gives the protein CASSKDRGTDTQYF.

This clonotype occurred many times. The rearrangement uses TRBV4-3 and TRBJ2-1; D possibly uses TRBD1 or TRBD2 (5 bases each). The CDR3 totals 15 residues. Germline V CDR1 and CDR2: LGHNA, YSLEER. V was trimmed by 0 bases and J by 8 bases, leaving 14 bases between them. The DNA for the CDR3 is TGCGCCAGCAGCCAAGATGGGGACGTGTTGGATGAGCAGTTCTTC. It codes for CASSQDGDVLDEQFF.

In this sample, this clonotype turned up a few times. The junction and the germline gene differ at one end; a read error may be behind it. The chain employs TRBV4-2 and TRBJ1-4, with D possibly TRBD1 on 5 matching bases. The CDR3 has 18 residues. Germline CDR1 and CDR2: LGHNA and YNFKEQ. CDR3 DNA: TGTGCCAGCAGCGAAGAAACCGGGGTTGCAGGGATTAATGAAAAACTGTTTTTT. Amino acids: CASSEETGVAGINEKLFF.

There are many counts of this clonotype. The rearrangement links TRBV28 to TRBJ2-3; the match to TRBD1 covers 7 bases. The CDR3 totals 16 residues. Trimming at V came to 5 bases and at J to 2 bases, leaving 10 bases not matched to a gene. Germline loops: CDR1 MDHEN, CDR2 SYDVKM. This chain's CDR3 is CASSPRTGPYTDTQYF. As DNA, the CDR3 is TGTGCCAGCAGTCCCCGGACAGGACCTTACACAGATACGCAGTATTTT.

In this sample, this clonotype turned up many times. The V call is TRBV29-1, the J call TRBJ2-1, with 8 bases matching TRBD2. The CDR3 spans 14 residues. The J segment lost 3 bases and the V segment lost 3 bases, leaving 4 bases of the junction unmatched. Germline-derived CDR1 and CDR2 are SQVTM and ANQGSEA. The CDR3 coding sequence is TGCAGCGTTGACGGGGCGGGGGGCTACAATGAGCAGTTCTTC. This encodes CSVDGAGGYNEQFF.